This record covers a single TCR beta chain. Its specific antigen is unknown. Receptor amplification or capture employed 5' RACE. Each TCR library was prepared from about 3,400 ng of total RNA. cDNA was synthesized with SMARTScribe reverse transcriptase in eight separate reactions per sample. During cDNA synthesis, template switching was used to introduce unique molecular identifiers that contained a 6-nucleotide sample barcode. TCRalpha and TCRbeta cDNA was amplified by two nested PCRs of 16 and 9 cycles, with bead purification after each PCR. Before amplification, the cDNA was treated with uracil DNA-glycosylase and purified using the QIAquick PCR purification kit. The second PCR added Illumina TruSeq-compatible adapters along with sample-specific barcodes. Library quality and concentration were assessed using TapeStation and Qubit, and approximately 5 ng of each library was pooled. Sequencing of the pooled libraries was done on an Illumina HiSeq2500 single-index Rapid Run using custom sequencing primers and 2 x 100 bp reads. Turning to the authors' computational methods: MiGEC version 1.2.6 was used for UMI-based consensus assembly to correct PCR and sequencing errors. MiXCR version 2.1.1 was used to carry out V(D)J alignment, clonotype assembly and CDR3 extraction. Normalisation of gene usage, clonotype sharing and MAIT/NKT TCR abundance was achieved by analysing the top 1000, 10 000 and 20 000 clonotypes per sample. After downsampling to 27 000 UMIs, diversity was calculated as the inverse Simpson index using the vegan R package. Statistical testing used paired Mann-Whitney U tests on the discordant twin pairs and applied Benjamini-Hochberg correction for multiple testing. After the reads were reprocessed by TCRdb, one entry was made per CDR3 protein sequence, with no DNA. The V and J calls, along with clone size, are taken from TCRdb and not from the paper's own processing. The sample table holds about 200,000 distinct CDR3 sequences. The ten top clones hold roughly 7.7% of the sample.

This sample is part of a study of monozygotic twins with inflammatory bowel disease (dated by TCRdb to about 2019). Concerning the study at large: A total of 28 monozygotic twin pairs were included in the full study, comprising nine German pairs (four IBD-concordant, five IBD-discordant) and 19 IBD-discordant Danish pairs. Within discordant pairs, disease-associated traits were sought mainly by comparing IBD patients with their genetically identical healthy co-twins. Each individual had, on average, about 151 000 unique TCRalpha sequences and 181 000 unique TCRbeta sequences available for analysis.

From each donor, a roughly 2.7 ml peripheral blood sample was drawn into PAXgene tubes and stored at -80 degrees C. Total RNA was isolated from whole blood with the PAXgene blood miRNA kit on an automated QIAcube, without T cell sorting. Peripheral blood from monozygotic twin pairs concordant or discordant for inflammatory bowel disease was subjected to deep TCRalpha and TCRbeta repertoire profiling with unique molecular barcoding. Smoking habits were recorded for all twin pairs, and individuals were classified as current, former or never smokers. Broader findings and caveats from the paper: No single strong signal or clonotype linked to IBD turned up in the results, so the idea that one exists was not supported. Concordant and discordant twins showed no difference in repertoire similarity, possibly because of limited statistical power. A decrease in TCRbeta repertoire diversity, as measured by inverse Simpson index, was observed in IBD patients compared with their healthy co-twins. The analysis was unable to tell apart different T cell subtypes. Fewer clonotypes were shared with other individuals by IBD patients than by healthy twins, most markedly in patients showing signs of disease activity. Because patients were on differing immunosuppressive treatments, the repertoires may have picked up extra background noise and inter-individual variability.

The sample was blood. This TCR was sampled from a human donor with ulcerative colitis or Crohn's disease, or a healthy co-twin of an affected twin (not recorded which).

The CDR3 corresponds to CASSHRLGPSMGEQYF. This chain is built from TRBV4-3 and TRBJ2-7; absent DNA, TCRdb's TRBD2 call cannot be checked. Including the terminal cysteine and phenylalanine, the CDR3 comprises 16 residues. This entry has no DNA. Based on the germline V gene, the CDR1 and CDR2 sequences are LGHNA and YSLEER.